The rows below give T cell receptor beta chains drawn from one sample of a study of beta chain features in type 1 diabetes. The data were produced by immunoSEQ multiplex PCR, yet TCRdb's version contains in-frame clones alone and is incomplete. The profile covers about 660,000 clones, with around 15% appearing a single time and approximately 0.043% taken by the ten largest. The sample taken for sequencing was naive CD4+ T cells from blood. These receptors all come from a man younger than 35 with type 1 diabetes. Each CDR3 is given with its conserved first and last residue. D genes are given only for firm matches. A clone size is listed for some rows: how often the clone was seen (once, few, many), or a class if it is expanded.

>few|TRBV7-2|NA|TRBJ2-1
TGTGCCAGCAGCTTGCGCGGCACTGAGCAGTTCTTC
CASSLRGTEQFF
>NA|TRBV10-3|NA|TRBJ1-1
TGTGCCATCAGCCTAGACTTAACCCTGGGCACTGAAGCTTTCTTT
CAISLDLTLGTEAFF
>NA|TRBV27|TRBD1|TRBJ2-3
TGTGCCAGCAGTTTCGACAGGGCTCGAAGCACAGATACGCAGTATTTT
CASSFDRARSTDTQYF
>NA|TRBV5-4|TRBD1|TRBJ1-1
TGTGCCAGCAGTCCTACAGGGGCCTTGAACACTGAAGCTTTCTTT
CASSPTGALNTEAFF
>NA|TRBV28|TRBD1|TRBJ1-5
TGTGCCAGCAGTGGGACAGGGAATCAGCCCCAGCATTTT
CASSGTGNQPQHF
>few|TRBV5-1|NA|TRBJ2-3
TGCGCCAGCAGCACCGGGACGGAGGGCTACACAGATACGCAGTATTTT
CASSTGTEGYTDTQYF
>few|TRBV29-1|TRBD2|TRBJ2-1
TGCAGCGTTGCAGGACTAGCGGGATTGGATGAGCAGTTCTTC
CSVAGLAGLDEQFF
>NA|TRBV14|NA|TRBJ1-1
TGTGCCAGCAGCCGTAGATCGGAAGCTTTCTTT
CASSRRSEAFF
>NA|TRBV7-2|NA|TRBJ1-5
TGTGCCAGCAGCTTAGCGCTCACAGTCAATCAGCCCCAGCATTTT
CASSLALTVNQPQHF
>NA|TRBV2|TRBD2|TRBJ2-5
TGTGCCAGCAGTGTGACTAGCGGGAGACAAGAGACCCAGTACTTC
CASSVTSGRQETQYF
>NA|TRBV2|NA|TRBJ2-5
TGTGCCAGCCAGAATAGCGCGGCATTAGAGACCCAGTACTTC
CASQNSAALETQYF
>NA|TRBV6-6|NA|TRBJ2-3
TGTGCCAGCAGTTCTCAGGCAGATACGCAGTATTTT
CASSSQADTQYF
>few|TRBV7-2|NA|TRBJ1-6
TGTGCCAGCAGCTTAGGCCTGGATTCACCCCTCCACTTT
CASSLGLDSPLHF
>few|TRBV2|NA|TRBJ1-1
TGTGCCACCCTGTGGGCAGGGGAGGCTTTCTTT
CATLWAGEAFF
>NA|TRBV6-5|NA|TRBJ2-5
TGTGCCAGCAGGTCTACCTGGAGGGGGGAGACCCAGTACTTC
CASRSTWRGETQYF
>NA|TRBV7-2|NA|TRBJ1-5
TGTGCCAGCAGCTTAGTACAGGGATCTCAGCCCCAGCATTTT
CASSLVQGSQPQHF
>NA|TRBV2|TRBD2|TRBJ2-5
TGTGCCAGCAGTGCAGGAGCGGGGCCCCTAGAGACCCAGTACTTC
CASSAGAGPLETQYF
>once|TRBV30|NA|TRBJ1-4
TGTGCCTGGAGTGTGAAAGTCACCACAACTAATGAAAAACTGTTTTTT
CAWSVKVTTTNEKLFF
>NA|TRBV7-2|NA|TRBJ2-7
TGTGCCAGCAGTTTAGGGTCCAGGAGCTCCTACGAGCAGTACTTC
CASSLGSRSSYEQYF
>few|TRBV9|TRBD1|TRBJ2-3
TGTGCCAGCAGCGGAGGGGGCCGGTTACTAGGGGAAAATACGCAGTATTTT
CASSGGGRLLGENTQYF
>NA|TRBV7-9|NA|TRBJ1-5
TGTGCCAGCAGCTCCACCGTAGGGGCCCAGCATTTT
CASSSTVGAQHF
>NA|TRBV6-5|NA|TRBJ1-3
TGTGCCAGCAGTTACTCCCAGGGGAGAAACACCATATATTTT
CASSYSQGRNTIYF
>NA|TRBV7-9|NA|TRBJ2-7
TGTGCCAGCAGCTTAGGGCGCAAGAGCTCCTACGAGCAGTACTTC
CASSLGRKSSYEQYF
>NA|TRBV30|NA|TRBJ2-6
TGTGCCTGGGATCTAGCGTCTCTCTCTGGGGCCAACGTCCTGACTTTC
CAWDLASLSGANVLTF
>NA|TRBV29-1|NA|TRBJ1-4
TGCAGCGTTGAAGTGTTAGTTGGGGAAAAACTGTTTTTT
CSVEVLVGEKLFF
>few|TRBV4-1|NA|TRBJ2-7
TGCGCCAGCAGCCAAGTTCCCGTAGGGAACTCCTACGAGCAGTACTTC
CASSQVPVGNSYEQYF
>NA|TRBV5-1|TRBD1|TRBJ2-1
TGCGCCAGCAACTCAGACAGGGAATCCTACAATGAGCAGTTCTTC
CASNSDRESYNEQFF
>NA|TRBV7-9|NA|TRBJ1-6
TGTGCCAGCAGCTTAGGGCCCCCAAGCTCCTATAATTCACCCCTCCACTTT
CASSLGPPSSYNSPLHF
>few|TRBV29-1|NA|TRBJ1-5
TGCAGCGCCAGAGATAGCAATCAGCCCCAGCATTTT
CSARDSNQPQHF
>few|TRBV7-3|NA|TRBJ2-3
TGTGCCAGCAGCTTAGGGGACCCCCTGAGGACAGATACGCAGTATTTT
CASSLGDPLRTDTQYF
>NA|TRBV11-2|TRBD2|TRBJ2-1
TGTGCCAGCAGCCCCGGGACTAGTCGTAACAATGAGCAGTTCTTC
CASSPGTSRNNEQFF
>NA|TRBV5-4|TRBD2|TRBJ2-7
TGTGCCAGCAGCTTGGGAGGACTAGCGGGGGGGCCGGCAGTCGAGCAGTACTTC
CASSLGGLAGGPAVEQYF
>NA|TRBV19|NA|TRBJ2-2
TGTGCCAGTAGTATAGCGGGCCCCGGGGAGCTGTTTTTT
CASSIAGPGELFF
>few|TRBV5-6|NA|TRBJ2-7
TGTGCCAGCAGCTTGGCCAAGAGGGCAAAGTTGAGCTACGAGCAGTACTTC
CASSLAKRAKLSYEQYF
>NA|TRBV7-2|TRBD1|TRBJ1-6
TGTGCCAGCGGCAGTATAGGGACAGTCAATTCACCCCTCCACTTT
CASGSIGTVNSPLHF
>few|TRBV7-2|NA|TRBJ2-4
TGTGCCAGCAGCTTATTGGGAGGCGCAGCCAAAAACATTCAGTACTTC
CASSLLGGAAKNIQYF
>NA|TRBV7-2|NA|TRBJ1-2
TGTGCCAGCAGCTTAGAAGGGCTACCTAACTATGGCTACACCTTC
CASSLEGLPNYGYTF